This T cell receptor (beta chain) appears in the sequencing data of a study of tumor-infiltrating lymphocytes in oesophageal squamous cell carcinoma. V lost 2 bases, J lost 2 bases, and 9 bases lay in between. This CDR3 region has 14 residues. The germline V gene encodes CDR1 MDHEN and CDR2 SYDVKM. Each CDR3 protein is one row after TCRdb ran MiXCR on the PCR reads. This sample has roughly 16,000 distinct CDR3 sequences; 45% to 50% occur once, and the top ten carry 20% to 30%. The sequence came from a male donor with esophageal squamous cell carcinoma. The chain combines TRBV28 with TRBJ2-5; a possible D gene is TRBD2 (5 bases). Sequences were obtained from esophageal tumor tissue. CDR3 DNA sequence: TGTGCCAGCAGTTTACGAGGGCGGCAAGAGACCCAGTACTTC. It specifies CASSLRGRQETQYF.